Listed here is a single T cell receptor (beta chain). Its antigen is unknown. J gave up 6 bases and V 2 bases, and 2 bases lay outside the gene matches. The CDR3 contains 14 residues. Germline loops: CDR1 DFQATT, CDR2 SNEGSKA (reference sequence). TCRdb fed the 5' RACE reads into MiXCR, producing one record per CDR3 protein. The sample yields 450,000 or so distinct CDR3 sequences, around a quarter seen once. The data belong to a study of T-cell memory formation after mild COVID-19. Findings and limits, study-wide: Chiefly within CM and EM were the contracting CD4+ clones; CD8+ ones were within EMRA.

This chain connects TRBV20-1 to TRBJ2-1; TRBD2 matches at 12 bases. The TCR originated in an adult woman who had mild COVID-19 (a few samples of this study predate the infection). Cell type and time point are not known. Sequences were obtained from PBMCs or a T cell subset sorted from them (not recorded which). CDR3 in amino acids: CSARPSGGANEQFF. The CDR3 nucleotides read TGCAGTGCTAGACCTAGCGGGGGGGCCAATGAGCAGTTCTTC.